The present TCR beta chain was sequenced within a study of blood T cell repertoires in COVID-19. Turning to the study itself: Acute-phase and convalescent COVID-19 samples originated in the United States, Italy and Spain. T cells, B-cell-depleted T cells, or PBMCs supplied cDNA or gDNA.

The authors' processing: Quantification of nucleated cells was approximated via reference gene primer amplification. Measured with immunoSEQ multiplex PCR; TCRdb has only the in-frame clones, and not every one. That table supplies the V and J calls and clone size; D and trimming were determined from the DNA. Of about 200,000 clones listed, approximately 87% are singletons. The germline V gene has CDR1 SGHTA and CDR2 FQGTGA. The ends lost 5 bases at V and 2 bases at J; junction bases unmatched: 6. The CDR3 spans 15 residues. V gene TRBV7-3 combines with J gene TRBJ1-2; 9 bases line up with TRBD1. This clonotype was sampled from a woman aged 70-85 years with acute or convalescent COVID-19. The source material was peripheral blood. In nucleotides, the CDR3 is TGTGCCAGCAGCCCCGGGACAGGGATGAACTATGGCTACACCTTC. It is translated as CASSPGTGMNYGYTF. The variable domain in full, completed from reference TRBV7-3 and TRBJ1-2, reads GAGVSQTPSNKVTEKGKYVELRCDPISGHTALYWYRQSLGQGPEFLIYFQGTGAADDSGLPNDRFFAVRPEGSVSTLKIQRTERGDSAVYLCASSPGTGMNYGYTFGSGTRLTVV.